The T cell receptor beta chain under discussion was sequenced for a study of blood T cells in healthy people across ages. Study-wide results and caveats: For the donors, CMV status was unknown and possibly confounded expanded clonotype changes. It was the long-lived donors that had more naive CD4+ cells and higher diversity than aged donors.

Sample-barcoded 5' priming and a J-beta primer mix drove a second PCR of 7 to 11 cycles. Paired-end reads containing CDR3 totaled no fewer than 2.5 million for each sample. One entry per CDR3 protein results from TCRdb running MiXCR on the 5' RACE reads. The table includes around 990,000 distinct CDR3 sequences, 35% to 40% detected once. Extraction yielded at least 6 micrograms of total RNA per sample. V shed 4 bases, J shed 3 bases, and the junction held 3 bases outside the gene matches. The CDR3 totals 14 residues. In germline, CDR1 is SNHLY, CDR2 FYNNEI. This clonotype was counted a few times. The target antigen is unknown.

This chain joins TRBV2 and TRBJ1-1, with 9 bases that match TRBD1. Specimen: blood. The receptor was derived from a man aged 18 to 29 in good health. CDR3: CASSGGQGYTEAFF. The CDR3, as DNA: TGTGCCAGCAGTGGGGGACAGGGCTACACTGAAGCTTTCTTT.